This passage covers 15 T cell receptor beta chains from one sample sequenced in a study of OX40 agonist ivuxolimab in advanced cancers. Here immunoSEQ multiplex PCR was the method, and the copy in TCRdb shows in-frame clones only, minus some. The data contain tens of thousands of clones, 89% of them singletons. Material: CD4+ or CD8+ T cells sorted from blood, obtained in a trial of the OX40 agonist ivuxolimab. These receptors came from an adult with an advanced solid tumor such as melanoma, head and neck, liver or kidney cancer.

The CDR3 spells CASSLRGSGTETQYF. The CDR3 DNA reads as TGTGCCAGCAGCCTCCGCGGGAGCGGGACGGAGACCCAGTACTTC. V and J are TRBV7-9 and TRBJ2-5; 7 bases line up with TRBD2. Trimming removed 5 bases from V and 5 bases from J; junction bases left unmatched: 11. From germline, CDR1 is SEHNR and CDR2 FQNEAQ (reference sequence). CDR3 size: 15 residues.

This clone has just one count. The V gene is TRBV7-2, the J gene TRBJ2-5; D is unresolved. V lost 1 base to trimming and J lost 5 bases, with 11 bases between them. The germline V gene has CDR1 SGHTA and CDR2 FQGNSA. The CDR3 loop spans 14 amino acids. This CDR3 reads CASSLEVVVETQYF. CDR3 coding DNA: TGTGCCAGCAGCTTAGAAGTCGTAGTGGAGACCCAGTACTTC.

The gene calls are TRBV6-5 and TRBJ1-2, with a tentative D call TRBD1 (5 bases). From germline, CDR1 is MNHEY and CDR2 SVGAGI. The CDR3 sequence is 15 residues long. The ends were cut back, 1 base at V and 6 bases at J, with 15 bases in the middle. CDR3 nucleotide sequence: TGTGCCAGCAGTTACTTATCTCGGCAGGGCAATGGCTACACCTTC. It yields the protein CASSYLSRQGNGYTF.

The V call is TRBV27, the J call TRBJ2-1; D not resolved. Per the germline V gene, CDR1 is MNHEY and CDR2 is SMNVEV (reference sequence). Trimming took 6 bases from V and 6 from J, leaving 6 bases between them. The CDR3 contains 11 residues. The CDR3 is CASRGGNEQFF. CDR3 bases: TGTGCCAGCAGAGGTGGCAATGAGCAGTTCTTC.

V and J are TRBV5-1 and TRBJ1-3; TRBD1 matches at 8 bases. J gave up 2 bases and V 3 bases, and 7 bases lay outside the gene matches. Germline CDR1 is SGHRS and CDR2 is YFSETQ. This CDR3 spans 16 amino acids. CDR3: CASSSGTGSTGNTIYF. The CDR3 coding sequence is TGCGCCAGCAGCTCTGGGACAGGCTCAACTGGAAACACCATATATTTT.

The V and J genes are TRBV2 and TRBJ2-1; possibly TRBD2 for D (6 bases). The CDR3 is made up of 14 amino acids. The ends were cut back, 3 bases at V and 2 bases at J, with 8 bases in the middle. The germline gives CDR1 SNHLY, CDR2 FYNNEI. CDR3 sequence reads: CASSDRTTYNEQFF. In DNA, the CDR3 is TGTGCCAGCAGTGACAGGACTACCTACAATGAGCAGTTCTTC. The full variable domain, its missing parts supplied by reference TRBV2 and TRBJ2-1, is EPEVTQTPSHQVTQMGQEVILRCVPISNHLYFYWYRQILGQKVEFLVSFYNNEISEKSEIFDDQFSVERPDGSNFTLKIRSTKLEDSAMYFCASSDRTTYNEQFFGPGTRLTVL.

The chain combines TRBV10-3 with TRBJ2-1, with 13 nucleotides matching TRBD2. Per the germline V gene, CDR1 is ENHRY and CDR2 is SYGVKD. The length of the CDR3 is 15 residues. V lost 2 bases to trimming and J lost 15 bases; unmatched junction nucleotides: 10. Written as DNA, the CDR3 is TGTGCCATCAGTGAGGTTGGACTAGCGGGAGAAAACCCGTTCTTC. It is translated as CAISEVGLAGENPFF.

This chain connects TRBV5-1 to TRBJ2-2; D gene uncertain. V lost 0 bases to trimming and J lost 2 bases, with 8 bases between them. CDR3 length equals 15 residues. From germline, CDR1 is SGHRS and CDR2 YFSETQ. CDR3 loop: CASSLALGNTGELFF. The CDR3 DNA is TGCGCCAGCAGCTTGGCCCTGGGAAACACCGGGGAGCTGTTTTTT.

This rearrangement joins TRBV30 to TRBJ1-5; D is unclear. CDR3 size: 13 residues. V lost 1 base to trimming and J lost 0 bases, with 4 bases between them. Looked up from germline, CDR1 is GTSNPN and CDR2 is SVGIG (reference sequence). The CDR3 spells CAWSANSNQPQHF. As DNA, the CDR3 is TGTGCCTGGAGTGCTAATAGCAATCAGCCCCAGCATTTT.

The chain carries TRBV5-1 and TRBJ2-1, with 7 bases fitting TRBD2. Germline-derived CDR1 and CDR2 are SGHRS and YFSETQ. The J segment lost 3 bases and the V segment lost 0 bases, leaving 6 bases of the junction unmatched. The CDR3 covers 16 residues. CDR3 sequence reads: CASSLVSQRGYNEQFF. CDR3 bases: TGCGCCAGCAGCTTGGTTTCCCAGCGGGGCTACAATGAGCAGTTCTTC.

The rearrangement uses TRBV28 and TRBJ2-7; a weak D match, TRBD2 (7 bases). Germline V gene data show CDR1 as MDHEN and CDR2 as SYDVKM. CDR3 length: 14 residues. Trimming removed 6 bases at V and 2 bases at J, with 14 bases between. The CDR3 bases are TGTGCCAGCAGCCTAGGGGGGGGCACCTACGAGCAGTACTTC. Amino acids: CASSLGGGTYEQYF.

The rearrangement joins TRBV19 to TRBJ2-7; perhaps TRBD1 as D (6 bases). V was cut by 7 bases and J by 3 bases, with 19 bases left in between. Germline assignment: CDR1 LNHDA and CDR2 SQIVND (reference sequence). The CDR3 is 15 amino acids. The CDR3, as DNA: TGTGCCAGTACCCCGGGACACCTGTTAAACTACGAGCAGTACTTC. Its protein is CASTPGHLLNYEQYF.

There are a few counts of this clone. The DNA of the CDR3 is TGTGCCAGCAGCTTAGGCGGGGGGGAGACCCAGTACTTC. This encodes CASSLGGGETQYF. This chain connects TRBV7-9 to TRBJ2-5; 8 bases fit TRBD2. Germline loops: CDR1 SEHNR, CDR2 FQNEAQ (reference sequence). V dropped 1 base and J dropped 5; count of bases not matched to a gene: 0. This CDR3 is 13 amino acids long.

About this clone itself: Other DNA sequences in the same sample also yield this CDR3. The rearrangement links TRBV5-1 to TRBJ1-5; TRBD1 might be the D (6 bases). The ends were cut back, 1 base at V and 2 bases at J, with 7 bases in the middle. There are 14 residues in the CDR3. Germline CDR1 and CDR2: SGHRS and YFSETQ. The CDR3 nucleotides are TGCGCCAGCAGCTTGTCAGGGGGCAATCAGCCCCAGCATTTT. Its translation is CASSLSGGNQPQHF.

The chain combines TRBV11-3 with TRBJ2-3; 12 bases line up with TRBD2. The CDR3 has 16 residues. Unmatched junction bases numbered 5, after V lost 5 bases and J lost 2 bases. Per the germline V gene, CDR1 is SGHNT and CDR2 is YENEEA. The CDR3 sequence is CASSPRTSGDTDTQYF. The CDR3 bases are TGTGCCAGCAGCCCCCGGACTAGCGGGGACACAGATACGCAGTATTTT.